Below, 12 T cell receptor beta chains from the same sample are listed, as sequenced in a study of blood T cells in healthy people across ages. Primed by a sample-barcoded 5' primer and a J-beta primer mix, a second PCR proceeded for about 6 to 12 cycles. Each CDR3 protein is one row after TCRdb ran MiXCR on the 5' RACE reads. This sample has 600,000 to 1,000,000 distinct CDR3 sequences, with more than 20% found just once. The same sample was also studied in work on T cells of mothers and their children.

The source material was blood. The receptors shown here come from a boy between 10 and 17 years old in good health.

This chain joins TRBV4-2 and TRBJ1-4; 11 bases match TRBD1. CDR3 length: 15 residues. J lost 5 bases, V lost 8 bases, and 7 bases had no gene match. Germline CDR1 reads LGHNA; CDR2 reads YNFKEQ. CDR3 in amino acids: CASEKGDRGNEKLFF. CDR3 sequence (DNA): TGTGCCAGCGAAAAGGGGGACAGGGGGAATGAAAAACTGTTTTTT.

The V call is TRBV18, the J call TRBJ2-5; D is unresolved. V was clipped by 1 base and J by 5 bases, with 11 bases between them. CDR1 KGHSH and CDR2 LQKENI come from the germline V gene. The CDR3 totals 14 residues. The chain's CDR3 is CASSPHPEWETQYF. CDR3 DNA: TGTGCCAGCTCACCACACCCCGAATGGGAGACCCAGTACTTC.

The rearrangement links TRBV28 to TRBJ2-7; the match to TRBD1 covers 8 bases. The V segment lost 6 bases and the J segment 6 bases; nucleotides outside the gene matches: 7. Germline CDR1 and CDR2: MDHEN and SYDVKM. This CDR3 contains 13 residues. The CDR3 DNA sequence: TGTGCCAGCAGCTTCGGGACAGGTTTCGAGCAGTACTTC. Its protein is CASSFGTGFEQYF. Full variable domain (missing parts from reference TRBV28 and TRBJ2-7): DVKVTQSSRYLVKRTGEKVFLECVQDMDHENMFWYRQDPGLGLRLIYFSYDVKMKEKGDIPEGYSVSREKKERFSLILESASTNQTSMYLCASSFGTGFEQYFGPGTRLTVT.

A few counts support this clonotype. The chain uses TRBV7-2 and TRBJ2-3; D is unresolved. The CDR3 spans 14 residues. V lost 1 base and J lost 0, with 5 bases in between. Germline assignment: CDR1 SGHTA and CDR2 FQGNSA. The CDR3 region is CASSLVFSTDTQYF. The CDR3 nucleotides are TGTGCCAGCAGCTTAGTCTTTAGCACAGATACGCAGTATTTT.

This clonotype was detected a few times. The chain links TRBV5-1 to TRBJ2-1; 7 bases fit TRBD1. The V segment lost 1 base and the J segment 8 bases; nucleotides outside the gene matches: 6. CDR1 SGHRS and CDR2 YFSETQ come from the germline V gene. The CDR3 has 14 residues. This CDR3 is CASSLRTGTDEQFF. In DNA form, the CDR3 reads TGCGCCAGCAGCTTGCGGACAGGTACAGATGAGCAGTTCTTC. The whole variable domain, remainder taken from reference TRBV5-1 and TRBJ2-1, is KAGVTQTPRYLIKTRGQQVTLSCSPISGHRSVSWYQQTPGQGLQFLFEYFSETQRNKGNFPGRFSGRQFSNSRSEMNVSTLELGDSALYLCASSLRTGTDEQFFGPGTRLTVL.

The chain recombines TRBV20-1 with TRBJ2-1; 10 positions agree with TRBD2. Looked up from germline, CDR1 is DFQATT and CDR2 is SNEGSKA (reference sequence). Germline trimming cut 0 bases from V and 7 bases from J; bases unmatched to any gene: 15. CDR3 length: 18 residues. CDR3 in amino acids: CSARDRGTSAPLFNEQFF. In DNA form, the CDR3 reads TGCAGTGCTAGAGATCGGGGGACTAGCGCGCCACTTTTTAATGAGCAGTTCTTC.

The CDR3 DNA sequence: TGTGCCAGCAGCTCCTCAGCGGGAGGCCCGCGGGAGACCCAGTACTTC. The encoded protein is CASSSSAGGPRETQYF. This chain links TRBV7-2 with TRBJ2-5; the match to TRBD2 covers 9 bases. Trimming cost V 4 bases and J 5 bases; bases outside gene matches: 11. The germline V gene has CDR1 SGHTA and CDR2 FQGNSA. The CDR3 has 16 residues.

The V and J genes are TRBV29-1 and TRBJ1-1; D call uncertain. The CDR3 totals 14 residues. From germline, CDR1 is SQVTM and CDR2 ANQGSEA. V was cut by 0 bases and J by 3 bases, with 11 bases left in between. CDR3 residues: CSVEEEGSYTEAFF. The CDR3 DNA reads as TGCAGCGTTGAAGAGGAGGGCAGCTACACTGAAGCTTTCTTT.

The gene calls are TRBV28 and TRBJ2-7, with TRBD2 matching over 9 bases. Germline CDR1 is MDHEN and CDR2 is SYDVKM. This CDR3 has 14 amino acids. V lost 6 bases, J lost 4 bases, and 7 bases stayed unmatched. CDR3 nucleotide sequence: TGTGCCAGCAGCTTCTCGACTAGCGGATACGAGCAGTACTTC. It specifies CASSFSTSGYEQYF.

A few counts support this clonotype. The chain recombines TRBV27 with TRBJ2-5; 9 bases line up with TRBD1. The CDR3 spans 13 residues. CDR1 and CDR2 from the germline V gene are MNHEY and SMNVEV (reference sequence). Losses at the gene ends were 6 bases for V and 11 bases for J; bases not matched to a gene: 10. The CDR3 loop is CASRLTGGNEQYF. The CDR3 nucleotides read TGTGCCAGCAGATTAACAGGGGGCAATGAGCAGTACTTC.

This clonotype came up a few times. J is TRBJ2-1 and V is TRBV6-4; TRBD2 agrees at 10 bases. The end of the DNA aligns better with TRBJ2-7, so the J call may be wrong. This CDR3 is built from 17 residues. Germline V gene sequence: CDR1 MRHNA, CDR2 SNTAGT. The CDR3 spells CASSDSRLSGGSYEQYF. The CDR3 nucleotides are TGTGCCAGCAGTGACTCGAGACTTAGCGGGGGGAGTTACGAGCAGTACTTC.

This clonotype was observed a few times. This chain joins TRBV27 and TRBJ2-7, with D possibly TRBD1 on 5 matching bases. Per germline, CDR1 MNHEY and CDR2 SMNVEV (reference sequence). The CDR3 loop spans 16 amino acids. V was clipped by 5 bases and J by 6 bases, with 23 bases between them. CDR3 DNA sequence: TGTGCCAGCAGTCCCGCCTACCCCGACAGTCCTGGCGAGCAGTACTTC. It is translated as CASSPAYPDSPGEQYF.